These T cell receptor beta chains were read from a single sample in a study of shared clonotypes between healthy human individuals. Profiled with immunoSEQ multiplex PCR; TCRdb holds only in-frame clones, not every one. The sample includes about 360,000 clones, 73% of them seen just once. The specimen was memory CD4+ T cells sorted from blood. The receptors were gathered from a man aged 25-45 years in good health. Both conserved end residues are part of each CDR3. A D gene is named only where the DNA matches it firmly. Only part of the rows carry a size: once, few, many, or a class if the clone is expanded.

.	TRBJ2-1	TRBV9	TRBD2	TGTGCCAGCAGCGTAGGACTAGCGGATCCTGGCTACAATGAGCAGTTCTTC	CASSVGLADPGYNEQFF
.	TRBJ2-7	TRBV6-1	.	TGTGCCAGCATCCCGTCCGCGGGAATTGGCGAGCAGTACTTC	CASIPSAGIGEQYF
.	TRBJ2-5	TRBV9	.	TGTGCCAGCAGCGTAGCCTCCCAAGAGACCCAGTACTTC	CASSVASQETQYF
.	TRBJ2-1	TRBV19	TRBD1	TGTGCCAGTAGGAGCTCGCCGGGACAGGGAGTTCGAGGCAATGAGCAGTTCTTC	CASRSSPGQGVRGNEQFF
.	TRBJ2-2	TRBV15	.	TGTGCCACCAGCTGGGAGGTCTTCTCCGGGGAGCTGTTTTTT	CATSWEVFSGELFF
.	TRBJ2-7	TRBV2	TRBD2	TGTGCCAGCAGGGTAGCGGGAGAGGGCGAGCAGTACTTC	CASRVAGEGEQYF
.	TRBJ1-2	TRBV6-5	TRBD1	TGTGCCAGCAGTTACGCACAACAGGGGGGTCGGGGCTACACCTTC	CASSYAQQGGRGYTF
.	TRBJ2-4	TRBV11-2	TRBD1	TGTGCCAGCAGCACCCGACCCGGGACAGAGTTAGCCAAAAACATTCAGTACTTC	CASSTRPGTELAKNIQYF
.	TRBJ1-5	TRBV28	.	TGTGCCAGCAGCCTCCGTCCGGCCGTCAATCAGCCCCAGCATTTT	CASSLRPAVNQPQHF
few	TRBJ2-6	TRBV28	.	TGTGCCATCCTCCTGAGGGGCTCTGGGGCCAACGTCCTGACTTTC	CAILLRGSGANVLTF
.	TRBJ1-1	TRBV25-1	TRBD1	TGTGCCAGCAGTGGGTACGAACAGGGGATTATGAACACTGAAGCTTTCTTT	CASSGYEQGIMNTEAFF
.	TRBJ1-5	TRBV6-1	.	TGTGCCAGCAGCTCGTACAATCAGCCCCAGCATTTT	CASSSYNQPQHF
.	TRBJ1-5	TRBV7-2	.	TGTGCCAGCAGCTTACCAGGAATTCAGCCCCAGCATTTT	CASSLPGIQPQHF
.	TRBJ1-2	TRBV28	TRBD1	TGTGCCAGCAGACCGACAGGGGTCTATGGCTACACCTTC	CASRPTGVYGYTF
.	TRBJ1-6	TRBV6-1	.	TGTGCCAGCAGCGCCGCCTCAGTCCCCCCCCTCCACTTT	CASSAASVPPLHF
.	TRBJ2-7	TRBV18	.	TGTGCCAGCTCCCCAACCGCAGACTACGAGCAGTACTTC	CASSPTADYEQYF